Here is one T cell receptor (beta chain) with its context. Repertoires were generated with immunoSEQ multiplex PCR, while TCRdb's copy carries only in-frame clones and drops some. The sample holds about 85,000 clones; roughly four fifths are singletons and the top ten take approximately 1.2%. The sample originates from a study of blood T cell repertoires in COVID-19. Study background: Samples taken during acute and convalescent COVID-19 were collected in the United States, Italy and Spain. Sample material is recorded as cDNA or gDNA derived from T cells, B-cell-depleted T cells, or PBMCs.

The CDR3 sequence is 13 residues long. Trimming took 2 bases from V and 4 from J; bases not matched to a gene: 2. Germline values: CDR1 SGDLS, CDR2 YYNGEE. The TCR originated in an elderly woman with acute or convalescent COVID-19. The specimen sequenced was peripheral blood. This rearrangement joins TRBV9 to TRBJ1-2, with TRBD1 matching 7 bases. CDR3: CASSVGTVYGYTF. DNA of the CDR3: TGTGCCAGCAGCGTCGGGACAGTCTATGGCTACACCTTC.